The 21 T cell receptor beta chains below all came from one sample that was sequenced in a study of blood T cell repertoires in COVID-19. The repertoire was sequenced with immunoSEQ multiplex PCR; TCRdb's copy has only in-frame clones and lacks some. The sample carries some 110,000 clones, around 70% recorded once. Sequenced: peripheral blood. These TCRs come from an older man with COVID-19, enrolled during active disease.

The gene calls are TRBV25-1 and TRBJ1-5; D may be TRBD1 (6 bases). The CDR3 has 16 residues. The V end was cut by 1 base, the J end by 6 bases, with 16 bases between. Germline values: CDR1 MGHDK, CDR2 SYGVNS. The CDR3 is CASSELGWQGIQPQHF. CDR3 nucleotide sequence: TGTGCCAGCAGTGAATTGGGGTGGCAGGGGATTCAGCCCCAGCATTTT. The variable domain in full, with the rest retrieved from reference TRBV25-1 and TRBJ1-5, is EADIYQTPRYLVIGTGKKITLECSQTMGHDKMYWYQQDPGMELHLIHYSYGVNSTEKGDLSSESTVSRIRTEHFPLTLESARPSHTSQYLCASSELGWQGIQPQHFGDGTRLSIL.

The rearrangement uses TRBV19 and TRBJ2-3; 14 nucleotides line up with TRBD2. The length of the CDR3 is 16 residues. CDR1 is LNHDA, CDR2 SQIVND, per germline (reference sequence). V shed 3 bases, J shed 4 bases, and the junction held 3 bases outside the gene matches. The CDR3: CASSIGTSGRADTQYF. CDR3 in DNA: TGTGCCAGTAGTATCGGGACTAGCGGGAGAGCAGATACGCAGTATTTT. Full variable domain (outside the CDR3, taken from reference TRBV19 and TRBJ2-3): DGGITQSPKYLFRKEGQNVTLSCEQNLNHDAMYWYRQDPGQGLRLIYYSQIVNDFQKGDIAEGYSVSREKKESFPLTVTSAQKNPTAFYLCASSIGTSGRADTQYFGPGTRLTVL.

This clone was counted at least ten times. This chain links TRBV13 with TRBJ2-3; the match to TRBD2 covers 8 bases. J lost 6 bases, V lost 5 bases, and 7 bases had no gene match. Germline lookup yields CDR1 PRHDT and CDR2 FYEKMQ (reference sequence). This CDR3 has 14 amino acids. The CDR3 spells CASSGSGARDTQYF. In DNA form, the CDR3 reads TGTGCCAGCAGCGGTAGCGGGGCCAGGGATACGCAGTATTTT.

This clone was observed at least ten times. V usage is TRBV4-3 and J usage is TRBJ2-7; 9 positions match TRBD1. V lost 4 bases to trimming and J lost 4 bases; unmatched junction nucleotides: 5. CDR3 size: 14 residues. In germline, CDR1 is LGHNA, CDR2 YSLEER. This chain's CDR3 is CASSPGQGGYEQYF. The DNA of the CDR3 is TGCGCCAGCAGCCCGGGACAGGGTGGTTACGAGCAGTACTTC.

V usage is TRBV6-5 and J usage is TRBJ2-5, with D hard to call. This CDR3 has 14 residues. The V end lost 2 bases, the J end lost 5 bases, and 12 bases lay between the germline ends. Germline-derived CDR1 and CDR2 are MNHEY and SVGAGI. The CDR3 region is CASSYQSAVETQYF. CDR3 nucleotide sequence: TGTGCCAGCAGTTACCAGAGCGCTGTTGAGACCCAGTACTTC.

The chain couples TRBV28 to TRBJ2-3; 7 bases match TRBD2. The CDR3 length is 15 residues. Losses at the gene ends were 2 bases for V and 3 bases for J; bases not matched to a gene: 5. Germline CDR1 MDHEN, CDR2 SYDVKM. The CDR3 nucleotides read TGTGCCAGCAGTTTAGGAGGCGGGAGAACAGATACGCAGTATTTT. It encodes CASSLGGGRTDTQYF.

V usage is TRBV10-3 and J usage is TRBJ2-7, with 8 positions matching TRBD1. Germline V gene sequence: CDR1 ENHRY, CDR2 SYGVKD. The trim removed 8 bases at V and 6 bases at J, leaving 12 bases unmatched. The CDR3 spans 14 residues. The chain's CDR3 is CAIVKGTGGGEQYF. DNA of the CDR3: TGTGCCATCGTAAAGGGGACAGGAGGGGGCGAGCAGTACTTC.

CDR3 coding DNA: TGTGCCAGCAGCAGCGCGGGAGGGAGCACAGATACGCAGTATTTT. As protein: CASSSAGGSTDTQYF. This chain joins TRBV28 and TRBJ2-3; 9 bases are a match to TRBD2. The CDR3 contains 15 residues. Germline CDR1 and CDR2: MDHEN and SYDVKM. V shed 6 bases, J shed 0 bases, and the junction held 4 bases outside the gene matches. The full variable domain, in which reference TRBV28 and TRBJ2-3 provide the parts outside the CDR3, is DVKVTQSSRYLVKRTGEKVFLECVQDMDHENMFWYRQDPGLGLRLIYFSYDVKMKEKGDIPEGYSVSREKKERFSLILESASTNQTSMYLCASSSAGGSTDTQYFGPGTRLTVL.

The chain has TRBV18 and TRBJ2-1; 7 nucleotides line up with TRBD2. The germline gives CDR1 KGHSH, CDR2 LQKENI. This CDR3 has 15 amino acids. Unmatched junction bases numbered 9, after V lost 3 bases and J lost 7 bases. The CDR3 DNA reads TGTGCCAGCTCACCTTCCCTAGCGGACTATAATGAGCAGTTCTTC. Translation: CASSPSLADYNEQFF. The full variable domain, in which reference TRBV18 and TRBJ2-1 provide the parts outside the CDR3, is NAGVMQNPRHLVRRRGQEARLRCSPMKGHSHVYWYRQLPEEGLKFMVYLQKENIIDESGMPKERFSAEFPKEGPSILRIQQVVRGDSAAYFCASSPSLADYNEQFFGPGTRLTVL.

The CDR3 nucleotides are TGTGCCAGCAGCTTTACGGGGGGCAAAGAGCAGTACTTC. Translated, it gives CASSFTGGKEQYF. J is TRBJ2-7 and V is TRBV11-2; D is perhaps TRBD2 (7 bases). Trimming removed 3 bases at V and 7 bases at J, with 13 bases between. Looked up from germline, CDR1 is SGHAT and CDR2 is FQNNGV. This CDR3 contains 13 residues.

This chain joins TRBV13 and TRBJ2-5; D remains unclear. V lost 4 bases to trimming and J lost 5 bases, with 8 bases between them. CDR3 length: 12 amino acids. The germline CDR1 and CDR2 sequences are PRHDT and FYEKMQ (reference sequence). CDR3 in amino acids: CASSSRWETQYF. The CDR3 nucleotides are TGTGCCAGCAGCTCCCGGTGGGAGACCCAGTACTTC.

In DNA, the CDR3 is TGTGCCAGCAGTATCTGGACAGGGGAGATTAACTATGGCTACACCTTC. As protein: CASSIWTGEINYGYTF. The V call is TRBV28, the J call TRBJ1-2, with 9 positions matching TRBD1. The V gene's germline CDR1 is MDHEN and CDR2 SYDVKM. The trim removed 5 bases at V and 1 base at J, leaving 8 bases unmatched. The CDR3 has 16 amino acids.

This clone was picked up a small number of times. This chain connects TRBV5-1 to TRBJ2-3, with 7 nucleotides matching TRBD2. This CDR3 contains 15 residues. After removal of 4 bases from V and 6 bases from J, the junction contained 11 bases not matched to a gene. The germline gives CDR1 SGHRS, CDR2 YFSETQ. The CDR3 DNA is TGCGCCAGCAGCGACCAGCGTCACGGGGGGGATACGCAGTATTTT. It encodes CASSDQRHGGDTQYF.

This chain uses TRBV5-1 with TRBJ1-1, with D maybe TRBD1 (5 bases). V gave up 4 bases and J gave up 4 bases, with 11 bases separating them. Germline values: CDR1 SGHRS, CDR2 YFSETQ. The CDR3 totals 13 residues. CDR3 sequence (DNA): TGCGCCAGCAGCCCCGTCGGGGGCACTGAAGCTTTCTTT. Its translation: CASSPVGGTEAFF.

The CDR3 protein is CASSQTRTGGRSPLHF. Here the CDR3 DNA reads TGTGCCAGCAGCCAGACCCGGACAGGGGGTCGTTCACCCCTCCACTTT. This chain uses TRBV11-2 with TRBJ1-6; 10 bases map to TRBD1. With V trimmed by 5 bases and J by 9 bases, 10 bases remained unmatched. Germline V gives CDR1 SGHAT, CDR2 FQNNGV. There are 16 residues in the CDR3.

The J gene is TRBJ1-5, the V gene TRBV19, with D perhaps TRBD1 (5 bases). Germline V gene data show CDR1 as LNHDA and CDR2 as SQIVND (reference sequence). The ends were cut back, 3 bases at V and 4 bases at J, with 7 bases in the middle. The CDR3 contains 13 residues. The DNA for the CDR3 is TGTGCCAGTAGTATTTGGACAAATCAGCCCCAGCATTTT. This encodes CASSIWTNQPQHF.

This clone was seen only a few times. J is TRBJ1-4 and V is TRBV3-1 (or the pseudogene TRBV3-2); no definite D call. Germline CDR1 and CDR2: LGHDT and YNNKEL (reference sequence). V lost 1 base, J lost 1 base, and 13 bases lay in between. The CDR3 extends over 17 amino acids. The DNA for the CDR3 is TGTGCCAGCAGCCAAGGATCGGTTCTTGAAACTAATGAAAAACTGTTTTTT. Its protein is CASSQGSVLETNEKLFF.

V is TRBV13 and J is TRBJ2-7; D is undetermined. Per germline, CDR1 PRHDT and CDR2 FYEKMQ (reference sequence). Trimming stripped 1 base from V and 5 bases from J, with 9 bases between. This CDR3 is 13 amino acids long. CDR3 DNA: TGTGCCAGCAGCTTAGAGGCGGCGAACGAGCAGTACTTC. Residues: CASSLEAANEQYF. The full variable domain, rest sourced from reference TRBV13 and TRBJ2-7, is AAGVIQSPRHLIKEKRETATLKCYPIPRHDTVYWYQQGPGQDPQFLISFYEKMQSDKGSIPDRFSAQQFSDYHSELNMSSLELGDSALYFCASSLEAANEQYFGPGTRLTVT.

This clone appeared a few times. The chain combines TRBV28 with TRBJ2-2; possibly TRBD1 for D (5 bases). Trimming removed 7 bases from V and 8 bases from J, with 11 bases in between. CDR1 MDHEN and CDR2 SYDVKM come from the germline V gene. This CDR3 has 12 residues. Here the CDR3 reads CASTGRGGELFF. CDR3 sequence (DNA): TGTGCCAGCACTGGAAGGGGAGGGGAGCTGTTTTTT.

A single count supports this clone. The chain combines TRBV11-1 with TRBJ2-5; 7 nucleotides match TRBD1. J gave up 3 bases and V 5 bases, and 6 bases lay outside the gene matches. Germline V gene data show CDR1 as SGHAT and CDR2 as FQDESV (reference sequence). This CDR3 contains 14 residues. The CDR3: CASSLGQEKETQYF. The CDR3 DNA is TGTGCCAGCAGCCTCGGACAGGAGAAAGAGACCCAGTACTTC.

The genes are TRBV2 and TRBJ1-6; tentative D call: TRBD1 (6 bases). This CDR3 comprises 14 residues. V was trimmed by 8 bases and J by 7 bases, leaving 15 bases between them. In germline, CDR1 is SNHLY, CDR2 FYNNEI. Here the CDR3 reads CASERGGGNSPLHF. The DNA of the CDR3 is TGTGCCAGCGAACGTGGGGGCGGGAATTCACCCCTCCACTTT.